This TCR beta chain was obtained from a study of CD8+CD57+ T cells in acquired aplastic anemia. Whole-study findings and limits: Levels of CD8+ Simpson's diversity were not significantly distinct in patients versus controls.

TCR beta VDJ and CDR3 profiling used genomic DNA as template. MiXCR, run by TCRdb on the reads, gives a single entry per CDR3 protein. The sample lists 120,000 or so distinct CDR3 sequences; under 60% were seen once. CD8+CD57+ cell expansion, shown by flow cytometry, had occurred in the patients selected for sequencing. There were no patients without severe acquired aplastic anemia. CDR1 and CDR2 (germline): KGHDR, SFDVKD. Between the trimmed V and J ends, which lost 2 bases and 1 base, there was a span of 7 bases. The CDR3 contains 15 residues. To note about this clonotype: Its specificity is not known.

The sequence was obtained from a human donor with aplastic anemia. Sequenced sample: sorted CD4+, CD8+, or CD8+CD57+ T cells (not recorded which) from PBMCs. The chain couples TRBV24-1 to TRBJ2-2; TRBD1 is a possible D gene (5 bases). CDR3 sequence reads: CATSDYRRNTGELFF. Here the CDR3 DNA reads TGTGCCACCAGTGATTACAGGAGGAACACCGGGGAGCTGTTTTTT.